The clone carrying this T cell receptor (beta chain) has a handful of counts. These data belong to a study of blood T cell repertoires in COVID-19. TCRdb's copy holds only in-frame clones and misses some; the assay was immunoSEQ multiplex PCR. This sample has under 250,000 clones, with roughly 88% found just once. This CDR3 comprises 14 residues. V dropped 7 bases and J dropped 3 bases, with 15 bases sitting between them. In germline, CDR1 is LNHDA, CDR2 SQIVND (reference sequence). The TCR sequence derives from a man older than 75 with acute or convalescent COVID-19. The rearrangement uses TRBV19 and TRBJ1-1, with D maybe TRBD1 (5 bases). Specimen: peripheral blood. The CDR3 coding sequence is TGTGCCAGTAAGATGGACACCAGATACACTGAAGCTTTCTTT. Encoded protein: CASKMDTRYTEAFF.